This paragraph reports one TCR beta chain. Antigen: not known. Every patient experienced relapse after autologous stem cell transplantation, and brentuximab vedotin exposure varied. Trimming removed 4 bases at V and 0 bases at J, with 7 bases between. This CDR3 is built from 13 residues. Germline CDR1 reads MDHEN; CDR2 reads SYDVKM. This entry belongs to a study of PD-1 blockade in classical Hodgkin lymphoma. Points from the study as a whole: In newly diagnosed patients, baseline TCR diversity was reportedly below that of healthy donors. TCR diversity rose significantly by C4D1 in CD4+ but not CD8+ cells.

TCRdb keeps only in-frame clones here, not all; method: immunoSEQ multiplex PCR. The sample consists of roughly 96,000 clones, approximately 89% of them appearing once. This TCR derives from a human donor with classical Hodgkin lymphoma. This sequence joins TRBV28 and TRBJ2-7, with D possibly matching TRBD1 (5 bases). The material sequenced was peripheral blood mononuclear cells (PBMCs), taken before the second cycle of nivolumab. The CDR3 sequence: CASSSDSSYEQYF. The CDR3 nucleotides are TGTGCCAGCAGTTCCGACAGCTCCTACGAGCAGTACTTC.